This T cell receptor (beta chain) stems from a study of Ad26.COV2.S vaccination and SARS-CoV-2 variants. Turning to the study itself: Recipients of Ad26.COV2.S got it intramuscularly, once or twice 56 days apart. Findings and limits, study-wide: Placebo and vaccine recipients had non-spike TCR breadth that was similar. Measurements of TCR breadth and depth may have given underestimates of the total T cell responses.

The trim removed 6 bases at V and 6 bases at J, leaving 6 bases unmatched. CDR3 length: 13 residues. The germline V gene encodes CDR1 LNHNV and CDR2 YYDKDF (reference sequence). Sequencing was performed with immunoSEQ multiplex PCR; in TCRdb, only in-frame clones are kept and a portion is missing. Of about 350,000 clones listed, roughly 81% are singletons. The sample's treatment: 15 to 20 received Ad26.COV2.S at low or high dose, single or two shots; several received placebo; per-sample allocation not given. The samples date from day 63 after the first vaccine or placebo injection. Cohort 1b enrolled adults aged 18-55 years in Boston. About this clone: Its target is not known.

This chain connects TRBV15 to TRBJ2-3; the match to TRBD2 covers 7 bases. This receptor was obtained from a person aged 18 to 65 who received the Ad26.COV2.S COVID-19 vaccine or a placebo. The sequencing used peripheral blood, collected in a trial of Ad26.COV2.S vaccine versus placebo. The CDR3 is CATRERGGDTQYF. CDR3 DNA: TGTGCCACCAGGGAGCGGGGAGGTGATACGCAGTATTTT.